Sequencing of this TCR beta chain was carried out in a study of cytomegalovirus exposure and HLA in healthy donors. Whole-study results and caveats: A later analysis showed that HLA-associated TCR beta chains had undergone more clonal expansion than equally common others. The study listed around 150 cytomegalovirus-associated TCR beta chains.

The PCR made use of 60 Vbeta and 13 Jbeta primers. TCRdb's copy holds only in-frame clones and misses some; the assay was immunoSEQ multiplex PCR. Here the sample spans about 200,000 clones, 12% being singletons. CDR3 size: 15 residues. Germline V gives CDR1 SGHAT, CDR2 FQNNGV. V lost 0 bases and J 4 bases, leaving 7 bases between the germline ends. About this clone: Antigen: not known.

The chain joins TRBV11-2 to TRBJ1-6, with no clear D. The clonotype was recovered from a man aged 50-60 years in good health and CMV-seropositive. The sample was PBMCs. CDR3 residues: CASSLESFYNSPLHF. CDR3 coding DNA: TGTGCCAGCAGCTTAGAGTCCTTTTATAATTCACCCCTCCACTTT.